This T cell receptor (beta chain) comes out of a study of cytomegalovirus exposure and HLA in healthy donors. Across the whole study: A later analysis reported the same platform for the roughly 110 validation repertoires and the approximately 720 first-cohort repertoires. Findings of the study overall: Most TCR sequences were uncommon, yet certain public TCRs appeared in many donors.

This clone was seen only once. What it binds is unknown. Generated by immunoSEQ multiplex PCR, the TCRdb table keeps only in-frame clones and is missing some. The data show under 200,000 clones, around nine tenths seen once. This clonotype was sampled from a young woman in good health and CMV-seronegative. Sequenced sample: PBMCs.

Written as DNA, the CDR3 is TGCGCCAGCAGCTCGACCTTTAGCGGTCTCTACAATGAGCAGTTCTTC. It encodes CASSSTFSGLYNEQFF. V usage is TRBV5-1 and J usage is TRBJ2-1; the D gene is possibly TRBD2 (6 bases). The CDR3 has 16 amino acids. The V end was cut by 3 bases, the J end by 3 bases, with 16 bases between. Germline assignment: CDR1 SGHRS and CDR2 YFSETQ.